Each of the 5 T cell receptor beta chains below was sequenced from the same sample in a study of T cell responses to AZD1222 COVID-19 vaccine. Profiled with immunoSEQ multiplex PCR; TCRdb holds only in-frame clones, not every one. The table has under 150,000 clones, around nine tenths seen once. The specimen was peripheral blood, collected on day 0 of AZD1222 vaccination. The source is an adult in good health.

The chain is built from TRBV28 and TRBJ2-7; D is perhaps TRBD1 or TRBD2 (5 bases each). This CDR3 has 14 residues. V lost 5 bases to trimming and J lost 4 bases, with 15 bases between them. Germline CDR1 and CDR2: MDHEN and SYDVKM. CDR3: CASSVRGGRYEQYF. The DNA of the CDR3 is TGTGCCAGCAGTGTCCGGGGCGGTCGGTACGAGCAGTACTTC.

This chain connects TRBV28 to TRBJ1-5, with TRBD1 as a possible D gene (6 bases). Germline CDR1 reads MDHEN; CDR2 reads SYDVKM. Trimming took off 5 bases at V and 5 bases at J, with 25 bases between the two ends. The CDR3 is made up of 18 amino acids. The CDR3 region is CASSTLYPSRDKDQPQHF. DNA for the CDR3: TGTGCCAGCAGTACGCTCTACCCCTCCCGGGACAAGGATCAGCCCCAGCATTTT.

This chain connects TRBV6-5 to TRBJ1-2; a possible D gene is TRBD1 (5 bases). The CDR3 has 13 amino acids. The germline V gene has CDR1 MNHEY and CDR2 SVGAGI. Trimming left V 2 bases short and J 6 bases short, with 10 bases between. The CDR3 DNA reads TGTGCCAGCAGTTACGTCACGGGGCATGGCTACACCTTC. Its translation: CASSYVTGHGYTF.

In DNA form, the CDR3 reads TGTGCCAGCAGTTGGGGACGGGGACTGAATTCACCCCTCCACTTT. Protein: CASSWGRGLNSPLHF. This chain uses TRBV28 with TRBJ1-6; D perhaps matches TRBD1 (5 bases). The V and J ends lost 4 bases and 7 bases respectively, with 14 bases between them. CDR3 length: 15 residues. Looked up from germline, CDR1 is MDHEN and CDR2 is SYDVKM.

J is TRBJ2-5 and V is TRBV21-1. TRBV21-1 is reported as a pseudogene. The CDR3 consists of 12 residues. CDR3 DNA sequence: TGTGCCAGCATCTTGGTTGGGGAGACCCAGTACTTC. Its translation: CASILVGETQYF.